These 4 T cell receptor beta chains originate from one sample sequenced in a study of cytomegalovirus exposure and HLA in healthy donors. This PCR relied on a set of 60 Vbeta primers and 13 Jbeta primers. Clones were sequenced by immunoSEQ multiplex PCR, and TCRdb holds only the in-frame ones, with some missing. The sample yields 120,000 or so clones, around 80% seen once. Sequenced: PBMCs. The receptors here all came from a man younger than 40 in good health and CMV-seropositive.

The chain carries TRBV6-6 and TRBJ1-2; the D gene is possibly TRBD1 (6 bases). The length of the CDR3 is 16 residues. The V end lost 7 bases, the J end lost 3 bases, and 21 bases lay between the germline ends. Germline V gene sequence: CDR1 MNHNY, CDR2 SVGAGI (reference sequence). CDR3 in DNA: TGTGCCAGCAATAAGATAGGGGGTGGTTACGACTATGGCTACACCTTC. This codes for CASNKIGGGYDYGYTF.

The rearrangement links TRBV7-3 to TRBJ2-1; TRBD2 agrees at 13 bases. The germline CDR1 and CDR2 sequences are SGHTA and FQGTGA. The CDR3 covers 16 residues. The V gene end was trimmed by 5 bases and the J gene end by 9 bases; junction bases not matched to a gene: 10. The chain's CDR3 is CASSTPTSGRLGEQFF. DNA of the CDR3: TGTGCCAGCAGCACACCGACTAGCGGGAGGCTTGGTGAGCAGTTCTTC.

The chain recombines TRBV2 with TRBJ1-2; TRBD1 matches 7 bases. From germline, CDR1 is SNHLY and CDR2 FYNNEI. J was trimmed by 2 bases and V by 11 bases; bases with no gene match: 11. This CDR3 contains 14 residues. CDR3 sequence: CAGFSGGFNYGYTF. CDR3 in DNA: TGTGCCGGCTTCTCAGGGGGTTTCAACTATGGCTACACCTTC.

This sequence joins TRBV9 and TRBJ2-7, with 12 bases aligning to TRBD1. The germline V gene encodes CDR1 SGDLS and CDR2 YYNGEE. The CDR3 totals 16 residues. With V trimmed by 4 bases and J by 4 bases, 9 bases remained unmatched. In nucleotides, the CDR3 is TGTGCCAGCAGCCCCAGGGGACAGGGGGCTATTTACGAGCAGTACTTC. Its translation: CASSPRGQGAIYEQYF.